This passage covers 8 T cell receptor beta chains from one sample sequenced in a study of T cell changes during pregnancy in multiple sclerosis. The table came from immunoSEQ multiplex PCR; TCRdb's copy has only in-frame clones and leaves some out. The table records more than 10,000 clones, roughly nine tenths of them present only once. The material was CD8+ T cells from peripheral blood mononuclear cells, obtained after pregnancy. These receptors all come from a female donor in good health, enrolled as a control in a pregnancy study.

V usage is TRBV7-9 and J usage is TRBJ2-7; D is unclear. The germline CDR1 and CDR2 sequences are SEHNR and FQNEAQ (reference sequence). This CDR3 comprises 15 residues. The V end lost 5 bases, the J end lost 0 bases, and 14 bases lay between the germline ends. In DNA form, the CDR3 reads TGTGCCAGCAGCCCCCCTGGAGTGCACTCCTACGAGCAGTACTTC. Translating gives CASSPPGVHSYEQYF.

V and J are TRBV19 and TRBJ1-5; D possibly corresponds to TRBD1 (6 bases). The CDR3 length is 17 residues. With 4 bases removed from V and 0 bases from J, the gap between germline ends came to 16 bases. In germline, CDR1 is LNHDA, CDR2 SQIVND (reference sequence). CDR3 sequence (DNA): TGTGCCAGTAGTAAGGGGGGGGCGGGCTATAGCAATCAGCCCCAGCATTTT. Translating it yields CASSKGGAGYSNQPQHF.

The chain is built from TRBV19 and TRBJ2-3, with 8 positions matching TRBD1. This CDR3 is 17 amino acids long. The ends lost 4 bases at V and 3 bases at J; junction bases unmatched: 12. In germline, CDR1 is LNHDA, CDR2 SQIVND (reference sequence). The CDR3 DNA is TGTGCCAGTAGTACCGATCTCAGGGGGCTTAGAACAGATACGCAGTATTTT. It is translated as CASSTDLRGLRTDTQYF.

The chain joins TRBV4-1 to TRBJ1-6, with a possible D match to TRBD1 (6 bases). From germline, CDR1 is MGHRA and CDR2 YSYEKL. This CDR3 spans 19 amino acids. Deletions cut 1 base from V and 0 bases from J, with 16 bases between. The chain's CDR3 is CASSQVEAGVSSYNSPLHF. The CDR3 DNA reads TGCGCCAGCAGCCAAGTGGAGGCAGGGGTAAGCTCCTATAATTCACCCCTCCACTTT.

CDR3 residues: CASSFFSQSRANVLTF. The CDR3 coding sequence is TGTGCCAGCAGTTTTTTTTCACAAAGTCGGGCCAACGTCCTGACTTTC. The rearrangement uses TRBV6-6 and TRBJ2-6, with D hard to call. CDR3 size: 16 residues. Trimming removed 4 bases at V and 5 bases at J, with 15 bases between. Germline lookup yields CDR1 MNHNY and CDR2 SVGAGI (reference sequence).

The V and J genes are TRBV5-1 and TRBJ2-5; 7 bases match TRBD1. After removal of 3 bases from V and 2 bases from J, the junction contained 4 bases not matched to a gene. The CDR3 consists of 14 residues. CDR1 and CDR2 (germline): SGHRS, YFSETQ. In DNA form, the CDR3 reads TGCGCCAGCAGCTACGGGACAGTTCAAGAGACCCAGTACTTC. Translating it yields CASSYGTVQETQYF. Drawing the rest from reference TRBV5-1 and TRBJ2-5, the complete variable domain is KAGVTQTPRYLIKTRGQQVTLSCSPISGHRSVSWYQQTPGQGLQFLFEYFSETQRNKGNFPGRFSGRQFSNSRSEMNVSTLELGDSALYLCASSYGTVQETQYFGPGTRLLVL.

This clone was counted once. Mismatch with germline at one junction end may stem from a read error. The V gene is TRBV6-5, the J gene TRBJ2-5; 7 nucleotides agree with TRBD1. This CDR3 is built from 12 residues. Germline V gives CDR1 MNHEY, CDR2 SVGAGI. CDR3 protein: CASSYEGAPLHF. In nucleotides, the CDR3 is TGTGCCAGCAGTTATGAGGGGGCCCCTTTACACTTC.

The gene calls are TRBV19 and TRBJ1-1; 10 bases agree with TRBD1. Germline CDR1 reads LNHDA; CDR2 reads SQIVND (reference sequence). V trimming: 7 bases; J trimming: 4 bases; junction bases outside the gene matches: 12. The CDR3 spans 16 residues. CDR3 amino acids: CASTPTGGEWPTEAFF. The CDR3 DNA reads as TGTGCCAGTACCCCGACAGGGGGCGAATGGCCCACTGAAGCTTTCTTT.